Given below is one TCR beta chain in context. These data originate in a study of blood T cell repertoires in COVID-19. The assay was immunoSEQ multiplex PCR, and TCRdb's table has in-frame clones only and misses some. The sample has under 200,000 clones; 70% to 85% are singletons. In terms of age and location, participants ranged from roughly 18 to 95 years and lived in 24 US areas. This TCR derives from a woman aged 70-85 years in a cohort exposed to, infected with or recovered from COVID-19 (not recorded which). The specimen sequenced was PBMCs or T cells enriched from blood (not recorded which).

The CDR3 is CASSSEAGGFSPLHF. As DNA, the CDR3 is TGTGCCAGCAGCAGCGAAGCAGGGGGTTTTTCACCCCTCCACTTT. J is TRBJ1-6 and V is TRBV7-9; 7 bases map to TRBD1. V trimming: 5 bases; J trimming: 9 bases; junction bases outside the gene matches: 10. The CDR3 loop spans 15 amino acids. The V gene's germline CDR1 is SEHNR and CDR2 FQNEAQ (reference sequence).